This entry lists 8 T cell receptor beta chains sequenced from one sample in a study of blood T cell repertoires in COVID-19. Assay used: immunoSEQ multiplex PCR; TCRdb lists only in-frame clones, some missing. Of about 280,000 clones listed, approximately 90% are singletons. The specimen was peripheral blood. The receptors shown here come from a woman in her thirties with active or convalescent COVID-19.

The chain is built from TRBV7-6 and TRBJ2-5; 12 nucleotides line up with TRBD2. Germline trimming cut 5 bases from V and 2 bases from J; bases unmatched to any gene: 15. Looked up from germline, CDR1 is SGHVS and CDR2 is FNYEAQ. This CDR3 has 19 residues. CDR3 region: CASSLSPPGLAGGQETQYF. CDR3 nucleotide sequence: TGTGCCAGCAGCCTTTCACCCCCCGGGCTAGCGGGGGGGCAAGAGACCCAGTACTTC.

The chain has TRBV4-1 and TRBJ1-2, with a tentative D call TRBD1 (5 bases). Germline V CDR1 and CDR2: MGHRA, YSYEKL. The CDR3 runs 14 residues. V lost 1 base and J lost 7, with 13 bases in between. The CDR3 nucleotides are TGCGCCAGCAGCCAAGTTCAGGGTATGGCTGGCTACACCTTC. Residues: CASSQVQGMAGYTF.

This clone occurred a few times. The rearrangement links TRBV12-2 to TRBJ2-5; TRBD1, the table's D call, was not compared with the DNA. TRBV12-2 is recorded as a pseudogene. The CDR3 loop spans 14 amino acids. Here the CDR3 DNA reads TGTGCAAGTCGCTCGACAGGGCTCCAAGAGACCCAGTACTTC. Its translation is CASRSTGLQETQYF.

This clone was counted between two and nine times. The rearrangement joins TRBV24-1 to TRBJ2-2; TRBD2 might be the D (5 bases). The germline V and J ends were trimmed by 10 bases and 6 bases, with 11 bases remaining between them. Germline V gene lookup returns CDR1 KGHDR and CDR2 SFDVKD. The length of the CDR3 is 12 residues. CDR3 loop: CATGQRAGELFF. CDR3 nucleotide sequence: TGTGCCACAGGCCAGAGGGCCGGGGAGCTGTTTTTT.

This clone was seen just once. This chain connects TRBV30 to TRBJ2-3, with 8 bases that match TRBD2. The V gene's germline CDR1 is GTSNPN and CDR2 SVGIG (reference sequence). The CDR3 has 13 residues. The V segment lost 5 bases and the J segment 5 bases; nucleotides outside the gene matches: 6. CDR3 loop: CAWPGGAEDTQYF. Written as DNA, the CDR3 is TGTGCCTGGCCCGGGGGGGCTGAAGATACGCAGTATTTT.

V and J are TRBV3-1 (or the pseudogene TRBV3-2) and TRBJ2-3, with 11 bases lining up with TRBD2. The V gene's germline CDR1 is LGHDT and CDR2 YNNKEL (reference sequence). The CDR3 length is 16 residues. V shed 3 bases and J 6 bases; nucleotides not matched to a gene: 8. The CDR3 spells CASSQERLAGSDTQYF. CDR3 in DNA: TGTGCCAGCAGCCAGGAGAGACTAGCGGGGAGCGATACGCAGTATTTT.

The rearrangement links TRBV7-9 to TRBJ1-4; D is possibly TRBD1 (5 bases). V shed 1 base and J shed 4 bases, with 13 bases lying between them. The germline CDR1 and CDR2 sequences are SEHNR and FQNEAQ (reference sequence). There are 16 residues in the CDR3. The CDR3 loop reads CASSLGRGGLNEKLFF. In nucleotides, the CDR3 is TGTGCCAGCAGCTTAGGCCGGGGGGGACTTAATGAAAAACTGTTTTTT.

This chain connects TRBV27 to TRBJ2-1, with 9 bases fitting TRBD2. Germline values: CDR1 MNHEY, CDR2 SMNVEV (reference sequence). This CDR3 region has 17 residues. With V trimmed by 2 bases and J by 6 bases, 11 bases remained unmatched. The CDR3 coding sequence is TGTGCCAGCAGTTTAGTTAGAGTAGCGGGGGAGATCAATGAGCAGTTCTTC. Protein: CASSLVRVAGEINEQFF.